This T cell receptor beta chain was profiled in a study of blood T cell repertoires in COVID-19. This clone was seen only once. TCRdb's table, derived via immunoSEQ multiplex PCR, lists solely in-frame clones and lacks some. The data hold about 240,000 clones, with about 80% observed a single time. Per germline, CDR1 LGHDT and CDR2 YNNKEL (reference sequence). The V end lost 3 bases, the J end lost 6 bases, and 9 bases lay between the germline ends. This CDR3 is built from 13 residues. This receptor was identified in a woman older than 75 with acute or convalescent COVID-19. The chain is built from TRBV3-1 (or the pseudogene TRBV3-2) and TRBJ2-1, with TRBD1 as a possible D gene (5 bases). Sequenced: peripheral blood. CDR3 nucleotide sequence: TGTGCCAGCAGCCAGCTACAGGTCAATGAGCAGTTCTTC. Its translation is CASSQLQVNEQFF.